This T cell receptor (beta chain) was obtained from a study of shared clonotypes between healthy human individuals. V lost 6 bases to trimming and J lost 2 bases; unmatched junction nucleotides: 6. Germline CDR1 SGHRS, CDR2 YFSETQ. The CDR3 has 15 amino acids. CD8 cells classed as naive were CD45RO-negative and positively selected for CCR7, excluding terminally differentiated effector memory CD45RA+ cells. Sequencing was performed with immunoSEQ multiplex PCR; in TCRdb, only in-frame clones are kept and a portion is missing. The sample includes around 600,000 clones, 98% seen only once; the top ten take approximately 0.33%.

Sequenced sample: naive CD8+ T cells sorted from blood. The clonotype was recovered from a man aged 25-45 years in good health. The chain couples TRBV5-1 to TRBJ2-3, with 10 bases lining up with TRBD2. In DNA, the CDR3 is TGCGCCAGCAACCTACTAGCGGGGTACACAGATACGCAGTATTTT. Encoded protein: CASNLLAGYTDTQYF. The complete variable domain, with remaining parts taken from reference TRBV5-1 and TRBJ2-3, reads KAGVTQTPRYLIKTRGQQVTLSCSPISGHRSVSWYQQTPGQGLQFLFEYFSETQRNKGNFPGRFSGRQFSNSRSEMNVSTLELGDSALYLCASNLLAGYTDTQYFGPGTRLTVL.